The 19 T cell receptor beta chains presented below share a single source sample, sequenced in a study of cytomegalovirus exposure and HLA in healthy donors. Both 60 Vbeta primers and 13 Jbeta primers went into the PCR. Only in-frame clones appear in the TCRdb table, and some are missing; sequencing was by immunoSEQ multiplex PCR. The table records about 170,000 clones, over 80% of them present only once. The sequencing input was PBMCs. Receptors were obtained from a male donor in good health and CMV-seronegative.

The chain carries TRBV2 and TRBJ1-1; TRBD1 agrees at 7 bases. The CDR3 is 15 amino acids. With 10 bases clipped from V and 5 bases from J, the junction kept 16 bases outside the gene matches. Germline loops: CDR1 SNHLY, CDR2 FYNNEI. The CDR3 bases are TGTGCCACCCAGCAGGGGGGAACAGGGGTAACTGAAGCTTTCTTT. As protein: CATQQGGTGVTEAFF.

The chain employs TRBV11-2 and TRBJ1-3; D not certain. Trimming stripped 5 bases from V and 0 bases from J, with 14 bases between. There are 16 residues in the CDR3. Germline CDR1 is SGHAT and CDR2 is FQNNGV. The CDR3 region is CASSPVARSSGNTIYF. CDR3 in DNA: TGTGCCAGCAGCCCAGTGGCGAGGAGCTCTGGAAACACCATATATTTT.

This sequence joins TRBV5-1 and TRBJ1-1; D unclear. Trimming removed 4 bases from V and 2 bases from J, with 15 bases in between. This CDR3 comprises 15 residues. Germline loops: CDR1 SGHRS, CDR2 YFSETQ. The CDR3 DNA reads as TGCGCCAGCAGCCTTCAAGGGAGCGGAAACACTGAAGCTTTCTTT. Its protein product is CASSLQGSGNTEAFF.

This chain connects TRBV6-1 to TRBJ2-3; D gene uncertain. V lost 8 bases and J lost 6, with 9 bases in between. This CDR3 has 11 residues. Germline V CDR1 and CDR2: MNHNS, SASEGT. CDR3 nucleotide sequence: TGTGCCAGCGCACTCGGGGATACGCAGTATTTT. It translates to CASALGDTQYF.

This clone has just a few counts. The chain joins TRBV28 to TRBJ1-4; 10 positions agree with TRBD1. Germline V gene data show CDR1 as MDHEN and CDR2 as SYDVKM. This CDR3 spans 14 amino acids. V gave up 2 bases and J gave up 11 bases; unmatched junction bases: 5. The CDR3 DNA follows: TGTGCCAGCAGTTTAGGGACAGGGGCCGGGAAACTGTTTTTT. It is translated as CASSLGTGAGKLFF. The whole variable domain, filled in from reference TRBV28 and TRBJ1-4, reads DVKVTQSSRYLVKRTGEKVFLECVQDMDHENMFWYRQDPGLGLRLIYFSYDVKMKEKGDIPEGYSVSREKKERFSLILESASTNQTSMYLCASSLGTGAGKLFFGSGTQLSVL.

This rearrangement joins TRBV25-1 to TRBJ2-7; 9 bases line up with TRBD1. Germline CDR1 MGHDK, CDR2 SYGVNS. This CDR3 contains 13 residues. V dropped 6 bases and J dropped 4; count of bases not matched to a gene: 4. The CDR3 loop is CASRGDRVYEQYF. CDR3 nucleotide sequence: TGTGCCAGCAGGGGGGACAGGGTGTACGAGCAGTACTTC.

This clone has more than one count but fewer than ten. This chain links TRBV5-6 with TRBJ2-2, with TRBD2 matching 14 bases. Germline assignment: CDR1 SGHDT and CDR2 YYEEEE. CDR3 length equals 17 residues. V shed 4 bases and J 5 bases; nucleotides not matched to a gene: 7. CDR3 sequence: CASSLRLAGGPTGELFF. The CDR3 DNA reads TGTGCCAGCAGCCTACGACTAGCGGGGGGGCCAACCGGGGAGCTGTTTTTT.

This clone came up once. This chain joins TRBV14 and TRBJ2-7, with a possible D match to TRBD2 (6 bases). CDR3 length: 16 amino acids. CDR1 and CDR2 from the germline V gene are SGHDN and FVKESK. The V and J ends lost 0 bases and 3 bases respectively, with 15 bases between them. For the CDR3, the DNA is TGTGCCAGCAGCCAAGAATTCGGGAGCTTACTCTACGAGCAGTACTTC. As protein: CASSQEFGSLLYEQYF. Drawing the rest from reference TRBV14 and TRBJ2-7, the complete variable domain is EAGVTQFPSHSVIEKGQTVTLRCDPISGHDNLYWYRRVMGKEIKFLLHFVKESKQDESGMPNNRFLAERTGGTYSTLKVQPAELEDSGVYFCASSQEFGSLLYEQYFGPGTRLTVT.

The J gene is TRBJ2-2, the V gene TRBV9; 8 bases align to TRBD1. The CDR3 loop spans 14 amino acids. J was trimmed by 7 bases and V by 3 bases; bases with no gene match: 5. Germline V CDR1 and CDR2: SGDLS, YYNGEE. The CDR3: CASSGRQGIGELFF. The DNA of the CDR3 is TGTGCCAGCAGCGGAAGACAGGGGATCGGGGAGCTGTTTTTT. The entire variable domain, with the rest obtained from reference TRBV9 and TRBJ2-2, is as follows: DSGVTQTPKHLITATGQRVTLRCSPRSGDLSVYWYQQSLDQGLQFLIQYYNGEERAKGNILERFSAQQFPDLHSELNLSSLELGDSALYFCASSGRQGIGELFFGEGSRLTVL.

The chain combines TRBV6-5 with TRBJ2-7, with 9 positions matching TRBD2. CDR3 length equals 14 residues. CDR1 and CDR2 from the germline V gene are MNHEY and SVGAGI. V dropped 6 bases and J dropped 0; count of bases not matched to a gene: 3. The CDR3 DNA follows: TGTGCCAGCAGGCCACTAGCGGGCTCCTACGAGCAGTACTTC. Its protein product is CASRPLAGSYEQYF.

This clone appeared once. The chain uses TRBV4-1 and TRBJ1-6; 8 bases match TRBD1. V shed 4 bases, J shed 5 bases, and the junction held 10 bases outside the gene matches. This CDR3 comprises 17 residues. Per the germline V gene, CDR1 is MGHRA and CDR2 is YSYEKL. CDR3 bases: TGCGCCAGCAGCCTTCTCTTCACAGGGGGTAATAATTCACCCCTCCACTTT. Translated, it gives CASSLLFTGGNNSPLHF.

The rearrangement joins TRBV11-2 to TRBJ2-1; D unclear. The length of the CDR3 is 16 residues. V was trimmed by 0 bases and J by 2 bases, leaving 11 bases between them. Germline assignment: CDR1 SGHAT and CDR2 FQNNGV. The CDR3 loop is CASSLDRLRPYNEQFF. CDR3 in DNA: TGTGCCAGCAGCTTAGATCGGTTGAGGCCCTACAATGAGCAGTTCTTC.

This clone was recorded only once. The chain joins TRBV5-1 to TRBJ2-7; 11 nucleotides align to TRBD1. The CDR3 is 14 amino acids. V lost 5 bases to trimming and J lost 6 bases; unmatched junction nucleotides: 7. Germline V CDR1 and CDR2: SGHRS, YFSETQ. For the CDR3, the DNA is TGCGCCAGCAGTTGGGGACAGGGGGTGCGCGAGCAGTACTTC. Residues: CASSWGQGVREQYF.

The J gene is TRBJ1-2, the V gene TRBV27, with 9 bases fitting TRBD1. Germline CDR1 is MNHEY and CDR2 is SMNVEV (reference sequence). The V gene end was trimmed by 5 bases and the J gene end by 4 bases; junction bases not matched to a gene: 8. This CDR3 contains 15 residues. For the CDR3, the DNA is TGTGCCAGCAGTATAAGGACAGGGGTTGGCTATGGCTACACCTTC. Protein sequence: CASSIRTGVGYGYTF.

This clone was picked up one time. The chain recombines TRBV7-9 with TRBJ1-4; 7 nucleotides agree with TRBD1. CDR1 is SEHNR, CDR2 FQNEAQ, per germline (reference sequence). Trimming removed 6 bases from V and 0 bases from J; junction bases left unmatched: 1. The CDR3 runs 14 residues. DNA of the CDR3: TGTGCCAGCAGGCAGGGGGCAACTAATGAAAAACTGTTTTTT. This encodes CASRQGATNEKLFF.

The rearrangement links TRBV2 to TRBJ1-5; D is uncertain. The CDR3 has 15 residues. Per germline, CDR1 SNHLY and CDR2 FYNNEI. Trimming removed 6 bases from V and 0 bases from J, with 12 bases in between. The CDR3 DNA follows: TGTGCCAGCAGCGGCAATTCGGGTAGCAATCAGCCCCAGCATTTT. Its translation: CASSGNSGSNQPQHF.

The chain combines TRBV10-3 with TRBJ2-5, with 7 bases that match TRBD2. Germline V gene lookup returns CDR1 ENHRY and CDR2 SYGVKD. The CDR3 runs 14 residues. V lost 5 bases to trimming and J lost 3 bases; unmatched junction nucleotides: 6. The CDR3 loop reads CAISSGVRKETQYF. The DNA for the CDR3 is TGTGCCATCAGTAGCGGGGTACGAAAAGAGACCCAGTACTTC.

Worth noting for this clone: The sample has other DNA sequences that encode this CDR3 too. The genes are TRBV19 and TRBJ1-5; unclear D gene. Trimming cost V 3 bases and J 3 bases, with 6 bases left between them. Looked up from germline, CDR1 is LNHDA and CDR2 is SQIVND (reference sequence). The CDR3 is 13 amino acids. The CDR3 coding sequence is TGTGCCAGTAGTATCCGGGTCAATCAGCCCCAGCATTTT. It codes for CASSIRVNQPQHF.

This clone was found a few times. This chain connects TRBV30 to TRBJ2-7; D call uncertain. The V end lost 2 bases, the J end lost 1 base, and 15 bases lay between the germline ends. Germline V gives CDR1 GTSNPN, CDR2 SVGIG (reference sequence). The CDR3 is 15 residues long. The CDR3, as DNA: TGTGCCTGGAGTCCCCCAACGACACAGTCCTACGAGCAGTACTTC. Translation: CAWSPPTTQSYEQYF. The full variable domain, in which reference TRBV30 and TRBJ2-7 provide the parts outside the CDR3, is SQTIHQWPATLVQPVGSPLSLECTVEGTSNPNLYWYRQAAGRGLQLLFYSVGIGQISSEVPQNLSASRPQDRQFILSSKKLLLSDSGFYLCAWSPPTTQSYEQYFGPGTRLTVT.